This record concerns one T cell receptor beta chain sequence. No antigen is known for it. The sample is drawn from a study of T cells expressing NK-cell markers. Looking at the study overall: It was from sorted CD3+CD56+NKG2C+, CD3+CD56+NKG2C- and CD3+CD56-NKG2C+ T cells that TCR beta repertoires came. There were seven HCMV-seropositive donors and one seronegative donor among the eight sequenced. Study-wide findings and caveats: About 1.0-7.0% of CD8+ T cells in about six donors belonged to dominant NKG2C+ clonotypes.

CDR1 SGDLS and CDR2 YYNGEE come from the germline V gene. The CDR3 runs 19 residues. For TCR beta, cDNA was produced by 5'RACE template switching with UMIs. TCRdb reanalyzed the 5' RACE reads and collapses them to one entry per CDR3 protein, without DNA. The repertoire table contains 150,000 to 180,000 distinct CDR3 sequences. Sequences were obtained from blood T cells: a sorted CD56 or NKG2C T cell subset, CD4+ or CD8+ T cells, or bulk PBMC T cells (not recorded which). The TCR was taken from a woman in her 50s in good health. The J gene is TRBJ2-1, the V gene TRBV9; TCRdb returns TRBD2, unconfirmable since there is no DNA. CDR3 residues: CASSVGRNPTSGIFNEQFF.